These 16 T cell receptor beta chains were sequenced from one sample in a study of CD8 T cells in ankylosing spondylitis. One entry per CDR3 protein results from TCRdb running MiXCR on the 5' RACE reads. Of hundreds of thousands of distinct CDR3 sequences detected, roughly 8.6% appear once; the ten largest clones hold nearly 7%. Specimen: blood, either unsorted or a sorted T cell fraction (not recorded which). The receptor set was obtained from a male donor with ankylosing spondylitis or in good health (not recorded which).

The chain uses TRBV7-9 and TRBJ2-1, with D possibly matching TRBD1 (5 bases). This CDR3 comprises 15 residues. Germline V CDR1 and CDR2: SEHNR, FQNEAQ (reference sequence). V dropped 5 bases and J dropped 8 bases, with 19 bases sitting between them. CDR3 in DNA: TGTGCCAGCAGCCAAAACGACCAGGGATGGGATGAGCAGTTCTTC. It translates to CASSQNDQGWDEQFF.

The genes are TRBV29-1 and TRBJ2-7; D may be TRBD1 (6 bases). The V end lost 6 bases, the J end lost 0 bases, and 12 bases lay between the germline ends. The germline V gene encodes CDR1 SQVTM and CDR2 ANQGSEA. The CDR3 is 13 amino acids. The chain's CDR3 is CSVGAAASYEQYF. CDR3 nucleotides: TGCAGCGTGGGGGCGGCAGCCTCCTACGAGCAGTACTTC.

This clonotype was seen repeatedly, ten times or more. The J gene is TRBJ1-5, the V gene TRBV10-3; no clear D. Germline values: CDR1 ENHRY, CDR2 SYGVKD. The CDR3 runs 13 residues. Trimming pared 3 bases from V and 5 bases from J, leaving 8 bases between. CDR3 coding DNA: TGTGCCATCAGTGACGGACCCGATCAGCCCCAGCATTTT. It is translated as CAISDGPDQPQHF.

This clonotype was counted a few times. This chain connects TRBV18 to TRBJ2-1; D possibly corresponds to TRBD1 (6 bases). The CDR3 sequence is 14 residues long. Per germline, CDR1 KGHSH and CDR2 LQKENI. The V gene lost 2 bases and the J gene lost 10 bases, with 15 bases spanning the gap. CDR3 amino acids: CASSPRNRVREQFF. In nucleotides, the CDR3 is TGTGCCAGCTCACCAAGGAACAGGGTACGGGAGCAGTTCTTC.

This clonotype was observed many times. This rearrangement joins TRBV20-1 to TRBJ1-2; TRBD1 matches 12 bases. Germline lookup yields CDR1 DFQATT and CDR2 SNEGSKA (reference sequence). This CDR3 spans 15 amino acids. Unmatched junction bases numbered 9, after V lost 4 bases and J lost 6 bases. The CDR3 DNA reads TGCAGTGCTATACCGGGACAGGGGGCGAGGGATGGCTACACCTTC. Translating it yields CSAIPGQGARDGYTF.

This clonotype was counted many times. V usage is TRBV20-1 and J usage is TRBJ2-1; 10 bases are a match to TRBD2. Germline V CDR1 and CDR2: DFQATT, SNEGSKA (reference sequence). J gave up 0 bases and V 6 bases, and 5 bases lay outside the gene matches. The CDR3 is 15 amino acids. The CDR3 is CSAPLAGGSYNEQFF. In DNA form, the CDR3 reads TGCAGTGCACCGTTAGCGGGGGGCTCCTACAATGAGCAGTTCTTC.

This clonotype was seen many times. The chain uses TRBV5-6 and TRBJ1-2; TRBD1 agrees at 9 bases. Germline V lookup: CDR1 SGHDT, CDR2 YYEEEE. The CDR3 has 15 residues. J was trimmed by 3 bases and V by 3 bases; bases with no gene match: 6. CDR3: CASSSRDREYYGYTF. As DNA, the CDR3 is TGTGCCAGCAGCTCCCGGGACAGGGAATACTATGGCTACACCTTC.

This clonotype has ten or more counts. This chain links TRBV5-1 with TRBJ2-7; 7 bases agree with TRBD1. The germline CDR1 and CDR2 sequences are SGHRS and YFSETQ. The V gene end was trimmed by 0 bases and the J gene end by 4 bases; junction bases not matched to a gene: 4. The length of the CDR3 is 14 residues. CDR3 loop: CASSLVGQEYEQYF. CDR3 DNA sequence: TGCGCCAGCAGCTTGGTAGGACAGGAGTACGAGCAGTACTTC.

This clonotype was seen ten or more times. V and J are TRBV5-1 and TRBJ2-6; 7 bases fit TRBD1. The CDR3 extends over 15 amino acids. The J segment lost 2 bases and the V segment lost 5 bases, leaving 4 bases of the junction unmatched. Germline V gene data show CDR1 as SGHRS and CDR2 as YFSETQ. CDR3 nucleotide sequence: TGCGCCAGCAGGCCCGACAGGGCTGGGGCCAACGTCCTGACTTTC. The encoded protein is CASRPDRAGANVLTF. The variable domain in full, with the rest retrieved from reference TRBV5-1 and TRBJ2-6, is KAGVTQTPRYLIKTRGQQVTLSCSPISGHRSVSWYQQTPGQGLQFLFEYFSETQRNKGNFPGRFSGRQFSNSRSEMNVSTLELGDSALYLCASRPDRAGANVLTFGAGSRLTVL.

This chain uses TRBV5-1 with TRBJ2-7; 7 nucleotides align to TRBD1. CDR1 and CDR2 from the germline V gene are SGHRS and YFSETQ. The CDR3 runs to 13 residues. With V trimmed by 3 bases and J by 2 bases, 2 bases remained unmatched. The CDR3 sequence: CASSWDSAYEQYF. The CDR3, as DNA: TGCGCCAGCAGCTGGGACAGCGCCTACGAGCAGTACTTC.

This CDR3 reads CASSDGRATNEKLFF. As DNA, the CDR3 is TGTGCCAGCAGCGACGGACGGGCAACTAATGAAAAACTGTTTTTT. J is TRBJ1-4 and V is TRBV5-5, with D hard to call. This CDR3 has 15 residues. V shed 4 bases and J shed 0 bases, with 10 bases lying between them. In germline, CDR1 is SGHKS, CDR2 YYEKEE (reference sequence). Full variable domain (outside the CDR3, taken from reference TRBV5-5 and TRBJ1-4): DAGVTQSPTHLIKTRGQQVTLRCSPISGHKSVSWYQQVLGQGPQFIFQYYEKEERGRGNFPDRFSARQFPNYSSELNVNALLLGDSALYLCASSDGRATNEKLFFGSGTQLSVL.

This clonotype occurred a few times. V gene TRBV4-1 combines with J gene TRBJ2-7, with D perhaps matching TRBD1 (5 bases). The germline V gene has CDR1 MGHRA and CDR2 YSYEKL. The CDR3 sequence is 14 residues long. V was trimmed by 1 base and J by 5 bases, leaving 12 bases between them. CDR3 in amino acids: CASSQVTRENEQYF. For the CDR3, the DNA is TGCGCCAGCAGCCAAGTAACCAGGGAAAACGAGCAGTACTTC.

The sample holds many counts of this clonotype. This chain uses TRBV27 with TRBJ1-3, with 7 bases aligning to TRBD1. The V segment lost 5 bases and the J segment 0 bases; nucleotides outside the gene matches: 4. The CDR3 contains 15 residues. Germline CDR1 and CDR2: MNHEY and SMNVEV (reference sequence). In DNA form, the CDR3 reads TGTGCCAGCAGTCGGACAGGTTTCTCTGGAAACACCATATATTTT. It translates to CASSRTGFSGNTIYF.

Many counts were recorded for this clonotype. The chain is built from TRBV5-1 and TRBJ2-5; D call uncertain. CDR1 and CDR2 from the germline V gene are SGHRS and YFSETQ. Trimming stripped 4 bases from V and 4 bases from J, with 11 bases between. The CDR3 is made up of 13 amino acids. CDR3: CASSPWTGETQYF. For the CDR3, the DNA is TGCGCCAGCAGCCCTTGGACGGGAGAGACCCAGTACTTC.

The chain combines TRBV7-9 with TRBJ2-2; no definite D call. Germline V gives CDR1 SEHNR, CDR2 FQNEAQ (reference sequence). Trimming took off 3 bases at V and 7 bases at J, with 15 bases between the two ends. This CDR3 is built from 15 residues. CDR3 protein: CASSFRSENGGELFF. CDR3 bases: TGTGCCAGCAGCTTTCGTTCTGAGAACGGCGGGGAGCTGTTTTTT.

This clonotype was seen repeatedly, ten times or more. This sequence joins TRBV4-2 and TRBJ2-2; the D gene is possibly TRBD1 (6 bases). Deletions cut 0 bases from V and 5 bases from J, with 10 bases between. Germline V gene data show CDR1 as LGHNA and CDR2 as YNFKEQ. The CDR3 is made up of 15 amino acids. CDR3 nucleotides: TGTGCCAGCAGCCAAGACGGCAGGGGAACCGGGGAGCTGTTTTTT. Its translation: CASSQDGRGTGELFF.